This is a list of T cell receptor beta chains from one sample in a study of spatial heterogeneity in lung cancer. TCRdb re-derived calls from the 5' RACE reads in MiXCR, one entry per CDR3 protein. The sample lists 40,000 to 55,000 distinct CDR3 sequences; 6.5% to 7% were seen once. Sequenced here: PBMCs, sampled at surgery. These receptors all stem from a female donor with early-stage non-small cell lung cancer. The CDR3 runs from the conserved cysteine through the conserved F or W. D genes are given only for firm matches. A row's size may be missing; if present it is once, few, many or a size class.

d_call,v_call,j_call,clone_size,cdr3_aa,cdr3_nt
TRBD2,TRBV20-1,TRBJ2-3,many,CSAPPLAGPPDTQYF,TGCAGTGCTCCCCCCCTAGCGGGGCCCCCAGATACGCAGTATTTT
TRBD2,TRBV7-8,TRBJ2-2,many,CASSQRGGRQTGELFF,TGTGCCAGCAGTCAGCGGGGGGGCCGTCAAACCGGGGAGCTGTTTTTT
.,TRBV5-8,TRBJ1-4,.,CASSLAYGRTNEKLFF,TGTGCCAGCAGCTTGGCTTACGGACGAACTAATGAAAAACTGTTTTTT
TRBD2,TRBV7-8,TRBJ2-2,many,CASSLVVGSGVTGELFF,TGTGCCAGCAGCTTAGTCGTCGGTAGCGGGGTTACCGGGGAGCTGTTTTTT
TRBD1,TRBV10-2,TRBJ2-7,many,CASSAGQGAHYEQYF,TGCGCCAGCAGTGCGGGACAGGGGGCCCACTACGAGCAGTACTTC
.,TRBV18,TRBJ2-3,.,CASSPGRSTDTQYF,TGTGCCAGCTCACCGGGACGGAGCACAGATACGCAGTATTTT
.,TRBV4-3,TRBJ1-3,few,CASSRGSGGSAYGNTIYF,TGCGCCAGCAGCCGAGGTTCTGGGGGGAGCGCATATGGAAACACCATATATTTT
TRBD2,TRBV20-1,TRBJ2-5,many,CSARDRLAGGETQYF,TGCAGTGCTAGAGATAGACTAGCGGGTGGAGAGACCCAGTACTTC
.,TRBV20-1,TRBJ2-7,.,CSARSRQASSYEQYF,TGCAGTGCTAGATCCCGACAGGCGAGCTCCTACGAGCAGTACTTC
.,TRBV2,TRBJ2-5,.,CASSELSPEETQYF,TGTGCCAGCAGTGAATTGTCCCCTGAAGAGACCCAGTACTTC
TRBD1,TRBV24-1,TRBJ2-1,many,CATSDTRQGGNEQFF,TGTGCCACCAGTGATACCCGACAGGGCGGTAATGAGCAGTTCTTC
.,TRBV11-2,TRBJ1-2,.,CASSFRDNYGYTF,TGTGCCAGCAGCTTTCGGGATAACTATGGCTACACCTTC
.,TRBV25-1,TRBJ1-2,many,CASSVSGPDYGYTF,TGTGCCAGCAGTGTATCGGGCCCCGACTATGGCTACACCTTC
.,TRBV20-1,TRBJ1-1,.,CSAPTSATEAFF,TGCAGTGCTCCGACCTCAGCGACTGAAGCTTTCTTT